This TCR beta chain was retrieved from a study of CD8 T cells in Susac syndrome. Study results and caveats: The authors acknowledged that their TCR sequencing and HLA analysis involved a relatively small number of individuals.

In regard to this clonotype: Its antigen is currently unknown.

When the RNA was reverse transcribed, random hexamers were used with an input of roughly 0.5 to 1 ug. Amplification of TCR beta CDR3 was carried out by immunoSEQ multiplex PCR, which covered 54 Vbeta and 13 Jbeta segments. TCRdb redid the calling of the immunoSEQ multiplex PCR reads with MiXCR, one entry per CDR3 protein. This table holds roughly 150,000 distinct CDR3 sequences, about 92% found once. High-throughput TCR beta sequencing covered peripheral CD8+ and CD4+ T cells. While CD8+ and CD4+ T cells were isolated negatively, TEMRA cells were enriched by FACS. The sequence was collected from a human donor in good health. Sequencing was done on a sample of CD4+ T cells from PBMCs.

The CDR3: CASSWGNTEAFF. DNA for the CDR3: TGTGCCAGCAGTTGGGGGAACACTGAAGCTTTCTTT. J is TRBJ1-1 and V is TRBV6-5; D unclear. CDR1 is MNHEY, CDR2 SVGAGI, per germline. The CDR3 is 12 residues long. The V end was cut by 4 bases, the J end by 1 base, with 4 bases between.